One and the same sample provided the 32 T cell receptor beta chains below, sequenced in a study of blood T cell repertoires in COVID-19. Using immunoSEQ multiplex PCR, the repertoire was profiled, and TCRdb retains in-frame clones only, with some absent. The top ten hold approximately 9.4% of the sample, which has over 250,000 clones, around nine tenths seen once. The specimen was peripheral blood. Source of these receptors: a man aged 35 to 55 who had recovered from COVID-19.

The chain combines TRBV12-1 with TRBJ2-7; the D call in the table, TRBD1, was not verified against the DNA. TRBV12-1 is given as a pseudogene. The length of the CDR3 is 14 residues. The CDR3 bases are TGTGCCAGCAACTCGACAGGATATACCTACGAGCAGTACTTC. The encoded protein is CASNSTGYTYEQYF.

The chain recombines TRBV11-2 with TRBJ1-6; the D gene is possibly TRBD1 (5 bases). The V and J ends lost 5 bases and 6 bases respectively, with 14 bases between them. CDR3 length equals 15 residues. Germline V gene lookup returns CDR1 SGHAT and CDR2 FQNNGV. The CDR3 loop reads CASSSWQGTNSPLHF. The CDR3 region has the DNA TGTGCCAGCAGCAGTTGGCAGGGCACTAATTCACCCCTCCACTTT.

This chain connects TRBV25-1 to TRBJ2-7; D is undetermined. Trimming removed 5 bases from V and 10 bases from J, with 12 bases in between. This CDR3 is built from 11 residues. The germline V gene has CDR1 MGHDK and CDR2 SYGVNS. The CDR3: CASSNIGRQYF. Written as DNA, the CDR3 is TGTGCCAGCAGTAACATTGGGCGACAGTACTTC.

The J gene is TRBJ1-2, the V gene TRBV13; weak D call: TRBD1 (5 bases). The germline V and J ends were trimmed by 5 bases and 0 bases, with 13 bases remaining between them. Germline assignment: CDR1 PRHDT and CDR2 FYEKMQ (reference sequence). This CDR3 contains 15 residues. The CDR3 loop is CASSPSQGANYGYTF. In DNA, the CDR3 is TGTGCCAGCAGCCCCTCGCAGGGTGCTAACTATGGCTACACCTTC.

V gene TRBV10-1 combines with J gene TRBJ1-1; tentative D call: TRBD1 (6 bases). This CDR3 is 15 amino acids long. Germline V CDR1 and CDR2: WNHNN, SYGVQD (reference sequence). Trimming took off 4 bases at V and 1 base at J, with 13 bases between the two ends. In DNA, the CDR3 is TGCGCCAGCAGTGCACAGGGCCAGGGGAACACTGAAGCTTTCTTT. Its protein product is CASSAQGQGNTEAFF.

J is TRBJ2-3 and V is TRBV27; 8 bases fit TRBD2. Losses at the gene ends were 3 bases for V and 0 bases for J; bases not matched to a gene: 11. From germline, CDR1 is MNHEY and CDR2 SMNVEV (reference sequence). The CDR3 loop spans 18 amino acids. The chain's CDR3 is CASSFFPGAGGSTDTQYF. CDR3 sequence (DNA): TGTGCCAGCAGTTTTTTCCCCGGCGCGGGGGGTAGCACAGATACGCAGTATTTT.

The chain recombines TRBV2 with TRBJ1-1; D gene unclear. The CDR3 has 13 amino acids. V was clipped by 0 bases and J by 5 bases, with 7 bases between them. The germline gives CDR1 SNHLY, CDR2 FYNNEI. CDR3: CASSEARGTEAFF. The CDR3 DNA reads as TGTGCCAGCAGTGAAGCGAGAGGTACTGAAGCTTTCTTT.

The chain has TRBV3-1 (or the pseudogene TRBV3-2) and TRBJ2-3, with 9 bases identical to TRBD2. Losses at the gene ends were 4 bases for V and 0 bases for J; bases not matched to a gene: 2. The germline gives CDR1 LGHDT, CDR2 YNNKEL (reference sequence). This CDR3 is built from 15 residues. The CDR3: CASSRLAASTDTQYF. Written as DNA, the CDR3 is TGTGCCAGCAGCCGACTAGCGGCTAGCACAGATACGCAGTATTTT.

CDR3 DNA: TGTGCCAGCAGCTTTGGGAGACTCTCTGGAAACACCATATATTTT. Encoded protein: CASSFGRLSGNTIYF. This chain uses TRBV5-8 with TRBJ1-3; D call uncertain. The germline V gene encodes CDR1 SGHTS and CDR2 YDEGEE. The CDR3 totals 15 residues. The V gene lost 2 bases and the J gene lost 0 bases, with 9 bases spanning the gap.

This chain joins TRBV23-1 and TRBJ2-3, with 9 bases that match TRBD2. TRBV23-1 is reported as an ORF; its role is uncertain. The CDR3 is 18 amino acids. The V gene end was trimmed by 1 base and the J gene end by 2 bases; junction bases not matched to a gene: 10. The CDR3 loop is CASSQFVKRLADTDTQYF. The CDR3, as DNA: TGCGCCAGCAGTCAATTTGTTAAGAGACTAGCGGACACAGATACGCAGTATTTT.

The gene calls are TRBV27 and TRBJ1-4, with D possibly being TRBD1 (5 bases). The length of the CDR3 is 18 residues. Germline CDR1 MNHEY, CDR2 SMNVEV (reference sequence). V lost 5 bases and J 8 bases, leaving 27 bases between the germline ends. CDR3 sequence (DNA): TGTGCCAGCAGTCTTTCCCCCGTGGTTCGGGGGAGGGAGGAAAAACTGTTTTTT. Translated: CASSLSPVVRGREEKLFF.

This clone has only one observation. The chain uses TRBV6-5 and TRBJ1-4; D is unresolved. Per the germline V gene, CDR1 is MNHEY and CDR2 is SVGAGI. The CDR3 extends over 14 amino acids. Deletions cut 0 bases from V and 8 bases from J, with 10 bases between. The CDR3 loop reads CASSYSAGWEKLFF. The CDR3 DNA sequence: TGTGCCAGCAGTTACTCGGCAGGATGGGAAAAACTGTTTTTT.

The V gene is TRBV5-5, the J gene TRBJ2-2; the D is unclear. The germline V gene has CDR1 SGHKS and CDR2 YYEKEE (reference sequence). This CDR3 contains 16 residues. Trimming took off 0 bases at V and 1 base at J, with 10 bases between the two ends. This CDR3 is CASSLETRQNTGELFF. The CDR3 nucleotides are TGTGCCAGCAGCTTGGAGACGCGGCAGAACACCGGGGAGCTGTTTTTT.

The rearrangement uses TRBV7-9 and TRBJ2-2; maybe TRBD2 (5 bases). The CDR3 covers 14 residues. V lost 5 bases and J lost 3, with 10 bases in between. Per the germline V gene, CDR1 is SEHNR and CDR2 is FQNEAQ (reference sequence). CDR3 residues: CASSRELYTGELFF. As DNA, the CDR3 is TGTGCCAGCAGCAGGGAGCTCTACACCGGGGAGCTGTTTTTT. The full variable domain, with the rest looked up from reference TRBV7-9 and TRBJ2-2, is DTGVSQNPRHKITKRGQNVTFRCDPISEHNRLYWYRQTLGQGPEFLTYFQNEAQLEKSRLLSDRFSAERPKGSFSTLEIQRTEQGDSAMYLCASSRELYTGELFFGEGSRLTVL.

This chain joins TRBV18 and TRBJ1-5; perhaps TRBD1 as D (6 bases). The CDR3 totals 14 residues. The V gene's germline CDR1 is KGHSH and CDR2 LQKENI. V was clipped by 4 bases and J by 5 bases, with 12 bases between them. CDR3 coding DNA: TGTGCCAGCTCACAAGGGGGTCTAGATCAGCCCCAGCATTTT. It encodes CASSQGGLDQPQHF.

The CDR3 here is CASTITGTADKNIQYF. CDR3 bases: TGTGCCAGCACTATAACCGGGACAGCGGACAAAAACATTCAGTACTTC. The chain carries TRBV6-6 and TRBJ2-4, with 7 bases fitting TRBD1. V gave up 7 bases and J gave up 3 bases; unmatched junction bases: 12. This CDR3 contains 16 residues. Germline V gives CDR1 MNHNY, CDR2 SVGAGI (reference sequence).

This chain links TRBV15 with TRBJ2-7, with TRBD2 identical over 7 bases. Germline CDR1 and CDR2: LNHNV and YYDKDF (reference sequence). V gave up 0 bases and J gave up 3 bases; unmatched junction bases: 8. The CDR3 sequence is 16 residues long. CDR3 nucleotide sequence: TGTGCCACCAGCAGAGACTGGGCTAGCGGACACTACGAGCAGTACTTC. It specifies CATSRDWASGHYEQYF.

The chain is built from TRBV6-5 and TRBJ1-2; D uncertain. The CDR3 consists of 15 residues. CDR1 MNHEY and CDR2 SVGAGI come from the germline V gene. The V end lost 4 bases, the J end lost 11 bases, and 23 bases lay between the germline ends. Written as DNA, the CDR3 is TGTGCCAGCAGTTTCATCCCCGACGGGAGAGCGGAATACACCTTC. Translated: CASSFIPDGRAEYTF.

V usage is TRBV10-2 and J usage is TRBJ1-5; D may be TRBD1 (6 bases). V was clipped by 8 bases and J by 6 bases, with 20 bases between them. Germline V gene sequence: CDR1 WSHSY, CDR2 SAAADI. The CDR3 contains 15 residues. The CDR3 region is CASPPGGAFVQPQHF. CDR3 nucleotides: TGCGCCAGCCCTCCCGGGGGGGCGTTTGTTCAGCCCCAGCATTTT.

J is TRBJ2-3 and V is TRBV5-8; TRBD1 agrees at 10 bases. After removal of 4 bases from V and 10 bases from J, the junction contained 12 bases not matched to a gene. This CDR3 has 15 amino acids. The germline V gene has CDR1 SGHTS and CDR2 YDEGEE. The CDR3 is CASSKGTGEKFSQYF. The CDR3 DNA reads TGTGCCAGCAGCAAGGGGACAGGGGAAAAGTTTTCGCAGTATTTT. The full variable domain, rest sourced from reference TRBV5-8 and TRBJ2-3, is EAGVTQSPTHLIKTRGQQATLRCSPISGHTSVYWYQQALGLGLQFLLWYDEGEERNRGNFPPRFSGRQFPNYSSELNVNALELEDSALYLCASSKGTGEKFSQYFGPGTRLTVL.

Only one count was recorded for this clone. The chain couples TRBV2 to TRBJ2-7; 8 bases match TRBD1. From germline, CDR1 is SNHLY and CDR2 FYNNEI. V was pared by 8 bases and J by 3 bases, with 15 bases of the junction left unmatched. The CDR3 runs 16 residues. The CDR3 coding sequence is TGTGCCAGCCGCCCCAGGACAGGGCTGGAACTCTACGAGCAGTACTTC. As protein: CASRPRTGLELYEQYF.

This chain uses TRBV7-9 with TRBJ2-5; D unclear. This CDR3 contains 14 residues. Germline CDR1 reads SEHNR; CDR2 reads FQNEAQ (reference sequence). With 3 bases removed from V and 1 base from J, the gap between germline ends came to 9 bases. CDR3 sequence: CASSLAQSQETQYF. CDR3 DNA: TGTGCCAGCAGCTTGGCCCAATCCCAAGAGACCCAGTACTTC.

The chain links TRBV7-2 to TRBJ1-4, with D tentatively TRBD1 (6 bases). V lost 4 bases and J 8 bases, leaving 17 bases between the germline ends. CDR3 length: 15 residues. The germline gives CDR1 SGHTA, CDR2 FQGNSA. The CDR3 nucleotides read TGTGCCAGCAGCTCACCGGGACTAAGGGGGGAAAAACTGTTTTTT. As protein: CASSSPGLRGEKLFF.

The chain's CDR3 is CASSPGGAGSPLHF. CDR3 nucleotide sequence: TGTGCCAGCAGTCCCGGCGGGGCAGGTTCACCCCTCCACTTT. The chain has TRBV27 and TRBJ1-6; D possibly corresponds to TRBD1 (5 bases). The germline CDR1 and CDR2 sequences are MNHEY and SMNVEV (reference sequence). The V gene lost 5 bases and the J gene lost 9 bases, with 14 bases spanning the gap. The CDR3 runs 14 residues.

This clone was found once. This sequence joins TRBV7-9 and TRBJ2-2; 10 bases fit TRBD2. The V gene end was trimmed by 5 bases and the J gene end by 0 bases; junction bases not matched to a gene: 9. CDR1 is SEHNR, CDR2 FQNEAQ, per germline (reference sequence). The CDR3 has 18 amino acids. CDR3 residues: CASSPPFLAGANTGELFF. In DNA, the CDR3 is TGTGCCAGCAGCCCCCCTTTTCTAGCGGGAGCGAACACCGGGGAGCTGTTTTTT.

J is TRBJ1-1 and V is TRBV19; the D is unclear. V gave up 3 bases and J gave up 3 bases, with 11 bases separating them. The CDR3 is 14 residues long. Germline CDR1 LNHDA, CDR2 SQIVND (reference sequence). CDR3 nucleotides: TGTGCCAGTAGTATTTTAAGGAGGGACACTGAAGCTTTCTTT. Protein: CASSILRRDTEAFF.

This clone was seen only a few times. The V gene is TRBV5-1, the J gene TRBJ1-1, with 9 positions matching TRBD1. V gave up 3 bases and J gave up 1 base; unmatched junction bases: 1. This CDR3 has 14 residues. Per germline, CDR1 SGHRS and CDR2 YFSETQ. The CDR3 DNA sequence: TGCGCCAGCAGCTCGACAGGGGGGAACACTGAAGCTTTCTTT. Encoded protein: CASSSTGGNTEAFF.

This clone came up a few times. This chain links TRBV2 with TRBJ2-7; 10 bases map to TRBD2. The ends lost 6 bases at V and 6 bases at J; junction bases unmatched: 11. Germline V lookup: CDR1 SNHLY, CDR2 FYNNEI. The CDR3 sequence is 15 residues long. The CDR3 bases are TGTGCCAGCAGCGACGGACTAGCGGCCCGCGCCGAGCAGTACTTC. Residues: CASSDGLAARAEQYF.

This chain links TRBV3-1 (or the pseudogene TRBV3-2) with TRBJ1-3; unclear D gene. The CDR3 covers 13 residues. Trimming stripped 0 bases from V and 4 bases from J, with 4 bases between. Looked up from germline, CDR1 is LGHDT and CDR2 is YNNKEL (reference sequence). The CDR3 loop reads CASSQDYGNTIYF. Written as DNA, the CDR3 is TGTGCCAGCAGCCAAGACTACGGAAACACCATATATTTT.

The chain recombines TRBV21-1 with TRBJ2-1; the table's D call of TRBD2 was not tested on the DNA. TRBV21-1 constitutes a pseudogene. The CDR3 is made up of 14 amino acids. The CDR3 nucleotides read TGTGCCAGCAGCAAGGGCCTAGCGGGCAATGAGCAGTTCTTC. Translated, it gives CASSKGLAGNEQFF.

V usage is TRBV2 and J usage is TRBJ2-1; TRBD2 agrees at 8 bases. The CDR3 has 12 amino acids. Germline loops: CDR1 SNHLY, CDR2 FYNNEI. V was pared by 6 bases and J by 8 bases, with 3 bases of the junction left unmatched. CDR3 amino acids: CASRAGVDEQFF. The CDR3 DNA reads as TGTGCCAGCAGAGCGGGAGTGGATGAGCAGTTCTTC.

CDR3 in amino acids: CASKGQGFTNEQFF. Written as DNA, the CDR3 is TGTGCCAGTAAGGGACAGGGTTTCACGAATGAGCAGTTCTTC. The chain couples TRBV19 to TRBJ2-1; TRBD1 matches 9 bases. Germline trimming cut 7 bases from V and 7 bases from J; bases unmatched to any gene: 8. CDR1 and CDR2 from the germline V gene are LNHDA and SQIVND (reference sequence). The CDR3 has 14 residues.